Listed below are T cell receptor beta chains from one sample, sequenced in a study of blood T cell repertoires in COVID-19. The data were produced by immunoSEQ multiplex PCR, yet TCRdb's version contains in-frame clones alone and is incomplete. Found here are under 450,000 clones, roughly 90% of them singletons; the top ten hold 2.5% to 3%. The sample comprised PBMCs or T cells enriched from blood (not recorded which). Receptors originate from a woman in her 30s who had recovered from COVID-19. CDR3s include the opening cysteine and the closing phenylalanine or tryptophan. The order of the fields is clone size, V gene, J gene, D gene, CDR3 protein, CDR3 DNA. The D gene is left open where the match is weak. The size of a clone is reported for some rows only, either as once, few or many, or as a class for expanded clones.

>NA|TRBV9|TRBJ2-1|TRBD2
CASSPSGGVNNEQFF
TGTGCCAGCAGCCCTAGCGGGGGGGTGAACAATGAGCAGTTCTTC
>NA|TRBV9|TRBJ1-2|NA
CASSATRGYTF
TGTGCCAGCAGCGCGACTCGGGGCTACACCTTC
>once|TRBV29-1|TRBJ2-6|NA
CSVRNREANVLTF
TGCAGCGTTAGGAACAGGGAGGCCAACGTCCTGACTTTC
>NA|TRBV7-9|TRBJ2-7|NA
CASSSTSRWGEDEQYF
TGTGCCAGCAGCTCCACGTCCCGTTGGGGGGAGGACGAGCAGTACTTC
>once|TRBV19|TRBJ2-7|TRBD2
CASMGTSGEQYF
TGTGCCAGTATGGGGACTAGCGGGGAGCAGTACTTC
>NA|TRBV24-1|TRBJ2-1|NA
CATSDISGSYNEQFF
TGTGCCACCAGTGATATAAGCGGCTCCTACAATGAGCAGTTCTTC
>once|TRBV11-3|TRBJ2-1|NA
CASSLAGYNEQFF
TGTGCCAGCAGCTTGGCGGGGTACAATGAGCAGTTCTTC
>NA|TRBV7-9|TRBJ2-1|TRBD2
CASSFASGRYNEQFF
TGTGCCAGCAGCTTTGCTAGCGGGCGATACAATGAGCAGTTCTTC
>NA|TRBV7-3|TRBJ2-3|TRBD2
CASSRGGPHTDTQYF
TGTGCCAGCAGCCGCGGGGGGCCCCACACAGATACGCAGTATTTT
>NA|TRBV9|TRBJ2-3|NA
CASSPASDVSTDTQYF
TGTGCCAGCAGCCCGGCTAGCGATGTTAGCACAGATACGCAGTATTTT
>NA|TRBV4-2|TRBJ1-6|NA
CASSRGEVGNSPLHF
TGTGCCAGCAGCCGAGGGGAGGTCGGTAATTCACCCCTCCACTTT
>NA|TRBV3-1/TRBV3-2|TRBJ1-3|NA
CASSQGGGFEVTIYF
TGTGCCAGCAGCCAAGGTGGAGGCTTTGAAGTCACCATATATTTT
>NA|TRBV6-5|TRBJ1-1|NA
CASSYGPENTEAFF
TGTGCCAGCAGTTACGGCCCAGAGAACACTGAAGCTTTCTTT
>NA|TRBV7-2|TRBJ1-5|TRBD1
CASSDPGQSTQRGNQPQHF
TGTGCCAGCAGCGATCCGGGACAGTCGACCCAAAGGGGCAATCAGCCCCAGCATTTT
>NA|TRBV7-8|TRBJ1-2|NA
CASSLISAGVANYGYTF
TGTGCCAGCAGCTTAATATCCGCAGGGGTTGCCAACTATGGCTACACCTTC
>once|TRBV27|TRBJ1-5|NA
CASSLGRGNQPQHF
TGTGCCAGCAGTTTAGGCCGAGGGAATCAGCCCCAGCATTTT
>once|TRBV10-1|TRBJ2-7|TRBD2
CASSESRGTRDEQYF
TGCGCCAGCAGTGAGTCGAGGGGGACTAGGGACGAGCAGTACTTC
>few|TRBV19|TRBJ1-2|TRBD1
CASSPEGTGIRGYTF
TGTGCCAGTAGTCCGGAGGGGACAGGGATAAGAGGCTACACCTTC
>NA|TRBV6-1|TRBJ2-2|TRBD2
CASSEVGLGNTGELFF
TGTGCCAGCAGTGAAGTTGGACTAGGAAACACCGGGGAGCTGTTTTTT
>NA|TRBV12-3/TRBV12-4|TRBJ1-1|NA
CASTPGKTEAFF
TGTGCCAGCACCCCCGGGAAGACTGAAGCTTTCTTT
>NA|TRBV6-6|TRBJ1-2|TRBD1
CASSTGGFGYTF
TGTGCCAGCAGCACAGGGGGATTTGGCTACACCTTC
>NA|TRBV14|TRBJ1-3|NA
CASSQRGFGNTIYF
TGTGCCAGCAGCCAGCGAGGGTTCGGAAACACCATATATTTT
>NA|TRBV21-1|TRBJ2-7|NA
CASNVRRRRSVPPNEQYF
TGTGCCAGCAATGTCAGGAGGAGGAGGTCGGTCCCCCCCAACGAGCAGTACTTC
>NA|TRBV12-3/TRBV12-4|TRBJ1-4|TRBD1
CASGQGNEKLFF
TGTGCCAGCGGACAGGGCAATGAAAAACTGTTTTTT
>NA|TRBV5-4|TRBJ2-5|NA
CASSLDYSETQYF
TGTGCCAGCAGCTTGGACTATTCAGAGACCCAGTACTTC
>once|TRBV29-1|TRBJ2-7|TRBD1
CSVWNRGSSYEQYF
TGCAGCGTTTGGAACAGGGGGTCTTCCTACGAGCAGTACTTC
>NA|TRBV2|TRBJ2-1|NA
CASRPTSSTYNEQFF
TGTGCCAGCAGACCTACTAGCAGCACCTACAATGAGCAGTTCTTC
>NA|TRBV9|TRBJ2-2|NA
CASSVDQTGELFF
TGTGCCAGCAGCGTAGACCAGACCGGGGAGCTGTTTTTT
>NA|TRBV3-1/TRBV3-2|TRBJ2-5|TRBD2
CASSRRVAGYQETQYF
TGTGCCAGCAGCCGCCGGGTAGCGGGATACCAAGAGACCCAGTACTTC
>NA|TRBV6-1|TRBJ2-7|TRBD2
CASSEGSGSSYEQYF
TGTGCCAGCAGTGAGGGTAGCGGGAGCTCCTACGAGCAGTACTTC
>NA|TRBV6-5|TRBJ2-7|TRBD2
CASGEGLGREQYF
TGTGCCAGCGGGGAGGGTCTGGGCCGAGAGCAGTACTTC
>NA|TRBV25-1|TRBJ1-2|NA
CASSEGGGSYGYTF
TGTGCCAGCAGTGAGGGCGGGGGGAGCTATGGCTACACCTTC
>NA|TRBV11-2|TRBJ2-2|NA
CASSFAGLAGELFF
TGTGCCAGCAGCTTCGCAGGGTTGGCCGGGGAGCTGTTTTTT
>NA|TRBV27|TRBJ1-2|NA
CASSPFSNYGYTF
TGTGCCAGCAGTCCCTTCAGTAACTATGGCTACACCTTC
>NA|TRBV7-3|TRBJ2-5|NA
CASSPSSGGEETQYF
TGTGCCAGCAGCCCCAGCTCGGGCGGGGAAGAGACCCAGTACTTC
>NA|TRBV27|TRBJ2-7|TRBD2
CASRPTRLAESYEQYF
TGTGCCAGCAGACCAACCCGGCTAGCGGAGTCCTACGAGCAGTACTTC
>once|TRBV30|TRBJ2-7|NA
CAWSVGTHAYEQYF
TGTGCCTGGAGTGTAGGGACACATGCCTACGAGCAGTACTTC
>NA|TRBV2|TRBJ1-1|NA
CASIGRMNTEAFF
TGTGCCAGCATTGGCAGAATGAACACTGAAGCTTTCTTT
>NA|TRBV5-1|TRBJ1-6|TRBD1
CASSTGQVNNSPLHF
TGCGCCAGCAGCACGGGACAGGTTAATAATTCACCCCTCCACTTT
>NA|TRBV5-1|TRBJ1-6|NA
CASSLQDTRGSPLHF
TGCGCCAGCAGCTTACAGGATACCAGGGGTTCACCCCTCCACTTT
>few|TRBV2|TRBJ2-2|NA
CAGGTLLAGELFF
TGTGCCGGTGGGACTCTTCTTGCCGGGGAGCTGTTTTTT
>NA|TRBV6-5|TRBJ2-5|NA
CASTPRGGETQYF
TGTGCCAGCACTCCAAGGGGGGGTGAGACCCAGTACTTC
>NA|TRBV24-1|TRBJ2-5|TRBD1
CATSRQGVQETQYF
TGTGCCACCAGTCGGCAGGGGGTCCAAGAGACCCAGTACTTC
>once|TRBV5-1|TRBJ2-3|TRBD1
CASSRDRETDTQYF
TGCGCCAGCAGCAGGGACAGGGAGACAGATACGCAGTATTTT
>NA|TRBV2|TRBJ2-3|NA
CASGKGQHTDTQYF
TGTGCCAGCGGAAAGGGACAACACACAGATACGCAGTATTTT
>NA|TRBV6-4|TRBJ2-2|NA
CASSDSPGGNTGELFF
TGTGCCAGCAGTGACTCTCCTGGCGGAAACACCGGGGAGCTGTTTTTT
>NA|TRBV5-1|TRBJ1-2|NA
CASSPLTGLNGYTF
TGCGCCAGCAGCCCGCTGACGGGACTGAATGGCTACACCTTC
>few|TRBV20-1|TRBJ1-2|NA
CSARDRYTF
TGCAGTGCTAGAGACAGATACACCTTC
>NA|TRBV5-4|TRBJ1-4|NA
CASSLAGGGRNEKLFF
TGTGCCAGCAGCTTGGCTGGGGGGGGGCGAAATGAAAAACTGTTTTTT
>NA|TRBV5-6|TRBJ2-5|TRBD1
CASSRRDRGPATQYF
TGTGCCAGCAGCAGGAGGGACAGGGGGCCTGCGACCCAGTACTTC
>NA|TRBV4-1|TRBJ2-7|TRBD1
CASSQGTGDSYEQYF
TGCGCCAGCAGCCAAGGGACAGGGGATTCCTACGAGCAGTACTTC
>once|TRBV29-1|TRBJ2-2|NA
CSVERAGVGGELFF
TGCAGCGTTGAGAGGGCCGGGGTTGGCGGGGAGCTGTTTTTT
>NA|TRBV7-9|TRBJ2-3|TRBD2
CASSSSGGRTDTQYF
TGTGCCAGCAGCTCGAGCGGGGGGCGCACAGATACGCAGTATTTT
>NA|TRBV3-1/TRBV3-2|TRBJ1-5|NA
CASSLGSGSNQPQHF
TGTGCCAGCAGCCTTGGCTCGGGGAGCAATCAGCCCCAGCATTTT
>NA|TRBV27|TRBJ2-1|TRBD1
CASSDRGSSYNEQFF
TGTGCCAGCAGTGACAGGGGAAGCTCCTACAATGAGCAGTTCTTC
>NA|TRBV6-5|TRBJ2-1|TRBD2
CASSYGLAPYNEQFF
TGTGCCAGCAGTTACGGACTAGCGCCCTACAATGAGCAGTTCTTC
>NA|TRBV5-4|TRBJ2-5|NA
CASSLSVQETQYF
TGTGCCAGCAGCTTGTCAGTACAAGAGACCCAGTACTTC